This section outlines one TCR beta chain sequence together with its context. Antigen unknown. The data were obtained in a study of OX40 agonist ivuxolimab in advanced cancers. Overall study context: Dose-escalation patients were diagnosed with hepatocellular carcinoma, melanoma, renal cell cancer or head and neck cancer. Prior therapy, whether anti-PD-1, anti-PD-L1 or anti-CTLA-4, was allowed, and 30% to 40% had some.

Looked up from germline, CDR1 is KGHSH and CDR2 is LQKENI. CDR3 length equals 12 residues. Trimming stripped 2 bases from V and 5 bases from J, with 6 bases between. Findings of the study overall: CD8+ T cells were the subset that, on average, had more expanded clones than CD4+.

Sequenced by immunoSEQ multiplex PCR; TCRdb stores in-frame clones only, minus some. Of about 62,000 clones listed, around 90% are singletons. This sequence originates from an adult with an advanced solid tumor such as melanoma, head and neck, liver or kidney cancer. This material consisted of CD4+ or CD8+ T cells sorted from blood, taken in a trial of the OX40 agonist ivuxolimab. The chain uses TRBV18 and TRBJ2-5; unclear D gene. CDR3: CASSPEGETQYF. CDR3 in DNA: TGTGCCAGCTCACCAGAAGGGGAGACCCAGTACTTC.